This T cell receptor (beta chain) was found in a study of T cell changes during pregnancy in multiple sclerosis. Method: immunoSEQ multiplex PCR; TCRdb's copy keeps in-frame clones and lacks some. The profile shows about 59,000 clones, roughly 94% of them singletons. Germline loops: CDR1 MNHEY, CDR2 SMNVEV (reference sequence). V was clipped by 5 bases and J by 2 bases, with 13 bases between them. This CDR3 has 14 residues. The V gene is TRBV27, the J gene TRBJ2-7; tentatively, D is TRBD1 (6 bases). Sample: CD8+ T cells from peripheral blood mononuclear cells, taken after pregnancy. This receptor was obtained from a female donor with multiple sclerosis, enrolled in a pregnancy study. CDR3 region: CASSVQGIAYEQYF. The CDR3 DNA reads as TGTGCCAGCAGTGTACAGGGAATTGCCTACGAGCAGTACTTC.